This T cell receptor (beta chain) was identified in a study of blood T cell repertoires in COVID-19. Whole-study context: There were acute and convalescent COVID-19 samples, and they came from the United States, Italy and Spain. PBMCs, B-cell-depleted T cells, or T cells were the source of the cDNA or gDNA that made up the material.

Sequenced by immunoSEQ multiplex PCR; TCRdb stores in-frame clones only, minus some. This table holds 200,000 to 300,000 clones, 89% found once. Ages ranged from about 18 to 89 years, with residence in 24 US areas. Cohort allocation depended upon clinical history that participants reported. V was clipped by 6 bases and J by 0 bases, with 2 bases between them. Germline lookup yields CDR1 SNHLY and CDR2 FYNNEI. This CDR3 spans 11 amino acids. Sample: PBMCs or T cells enriched from blood (not recorded which). This receptor was identified in a woman in her 30s with acute COVID-19. The chain uses TRBV2 and TRBJ1-1; D gene uncertain. CDR3 sequence reads: CASSVNTEAFF. For the CDR3, the DNA is TGTGCCAGCAGCGTGAACACTGAAGCTTTCTTT.